This TCR beta chain is drawn from a study of cytomegalovirus exposure and HLA in healthy donors. The V end was cut by 2 bases, the J end by 7 bases, with 15 bases between. Per the germline V gene, CDR1 is SGHAT and CDR2 is FQNNGV. The CDR3 sequence is 15 residues long. General study points: In a later analysis, TCR beta V- and J-gene trimming was associated with a missense DCLRE1C variant.

Primers for the PCR totalled 60 Vbeta and 13 Jbeta. Profiling relied on immunoSEQ multiplex PCR, and the TCRdb table lists in-frame clones only, not all of them. This sample has about 84,000 clones; 55% to 65% occur once, and the top ten carry about 15%. Remarks on this clone: The antigen remains unidentified.

Sequenced input: PBMCs. This chain joins TRBV11-2 and TRBJ2-4; a possible D gene is TRBD1 (5 bases). The source of this sequence is a woman in her forties in good health and CMV-seropositive. The CDR3 loop reads CASSLIRQGPNIQYF. CDR3 nucleotides: TGTGCCAGCAGCTTAATCCGGCAGGGCCCGAACATTCAGTACTTC.